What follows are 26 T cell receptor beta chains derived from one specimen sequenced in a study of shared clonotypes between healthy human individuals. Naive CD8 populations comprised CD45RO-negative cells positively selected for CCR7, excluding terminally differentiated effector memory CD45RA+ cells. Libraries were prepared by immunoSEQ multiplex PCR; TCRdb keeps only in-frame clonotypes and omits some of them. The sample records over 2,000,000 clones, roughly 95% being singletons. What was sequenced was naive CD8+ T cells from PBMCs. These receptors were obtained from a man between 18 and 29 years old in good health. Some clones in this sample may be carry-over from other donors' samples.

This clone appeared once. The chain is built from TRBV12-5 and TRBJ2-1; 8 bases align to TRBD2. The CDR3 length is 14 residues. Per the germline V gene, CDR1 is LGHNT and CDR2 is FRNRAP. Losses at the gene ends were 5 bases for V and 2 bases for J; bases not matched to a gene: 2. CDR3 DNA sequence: TGTGCTAGTGGTCCGGGACTAGCCTACAATGAGCAGTTCTTC. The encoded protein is CASGPGLAYNEQFF.

The CDR3, as DNA: TGTGCCAGCAGCTTGAAGGGGGCAAGGTATGGCTACACCTTC. This gives the protein CASSLKGARYGYTF. V usage is TRBV5-5 and J usage is TRBJ1-2, with 7 bases fitting TRBD1. Germline trimming cut 1 base from V and 5 bases from J; bases unmatched to any gene: 5. CDR1 is SGHKS and CDR2 is YYEKEE in the germline V gene (reference sequence). The CDR3 length is 14 residues.

The CDR3 coding sequence is TGTGCCAGCAGTTTATCGTCTGGGAACAGGGGGAACGAGCAGTACTTC. Translating gives CASSLSSGNRGNEQYF. The chain carries TRBV27 and TRBJ2-7; TRBD1 agrees at 8 bases. This CDR3 comprises 16 residues. CDR1 is MNHEY, CDR2 SMNVEV, per germline (reference sequence). V gave up 0 bases and J gave up 5 bases; unmatched junction bases: 9.

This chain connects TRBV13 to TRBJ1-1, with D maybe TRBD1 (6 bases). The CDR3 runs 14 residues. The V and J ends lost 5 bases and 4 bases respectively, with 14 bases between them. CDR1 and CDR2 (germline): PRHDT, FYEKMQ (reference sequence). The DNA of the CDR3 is TGTGCCAGCAGCCCCCTGGGGGCGCGCACTGAAGCTTTCTTT. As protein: CASSPLGARTEAFF.

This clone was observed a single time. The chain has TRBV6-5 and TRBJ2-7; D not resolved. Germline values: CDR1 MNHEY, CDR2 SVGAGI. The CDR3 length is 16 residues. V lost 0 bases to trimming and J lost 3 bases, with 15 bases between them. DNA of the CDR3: TGTGCCAGCAGTTACTCGACTGGGCAGGTGGACTACGAGCAGTACTTC. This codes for CASSYSTGQVDYEQYF.

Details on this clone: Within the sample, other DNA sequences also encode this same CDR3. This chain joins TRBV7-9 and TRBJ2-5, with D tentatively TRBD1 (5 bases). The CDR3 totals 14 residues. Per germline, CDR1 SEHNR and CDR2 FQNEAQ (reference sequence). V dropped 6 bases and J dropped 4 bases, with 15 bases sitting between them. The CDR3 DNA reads TGTGCCAGCAGTTCTAACCTGCAGGGAGAGACCCAGTACTTC. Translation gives CASSSNLQGETQYF.

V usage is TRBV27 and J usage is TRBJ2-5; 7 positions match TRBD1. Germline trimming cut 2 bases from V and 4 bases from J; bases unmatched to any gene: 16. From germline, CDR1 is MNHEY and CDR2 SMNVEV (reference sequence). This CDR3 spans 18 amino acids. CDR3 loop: CASSLHRGWQGVGETQYF. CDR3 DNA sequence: TGTGCCAGCAGTTTACATCGTGGTTGGCAGGGGGTGGGAGAGACCCAGTACTTC.

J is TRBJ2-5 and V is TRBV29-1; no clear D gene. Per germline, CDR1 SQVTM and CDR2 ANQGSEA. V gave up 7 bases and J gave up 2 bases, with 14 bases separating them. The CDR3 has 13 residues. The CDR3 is CSGYLSPQETQYF. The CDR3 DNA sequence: TGCAGCGGATATCTTAGCCCGCAAGAGACCCAGTACTTC.

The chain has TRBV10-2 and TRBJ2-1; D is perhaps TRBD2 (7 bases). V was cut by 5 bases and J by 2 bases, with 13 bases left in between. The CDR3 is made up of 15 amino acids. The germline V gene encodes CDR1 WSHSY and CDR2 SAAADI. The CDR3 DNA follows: TGCGCCAGCAGTTGGAGGGGGGGAACCTACAATGAGCAGTTCTTC. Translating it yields CASSWRGGTYNEQFF.

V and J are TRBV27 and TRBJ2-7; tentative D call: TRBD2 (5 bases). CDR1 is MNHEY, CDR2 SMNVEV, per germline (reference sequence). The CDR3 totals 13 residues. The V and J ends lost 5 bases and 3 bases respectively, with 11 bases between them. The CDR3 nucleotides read TGTGCCAGCAGTACGAATGGAGGCTACGAGCAGTACTTC. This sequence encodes CASSTNGGYEQYF.

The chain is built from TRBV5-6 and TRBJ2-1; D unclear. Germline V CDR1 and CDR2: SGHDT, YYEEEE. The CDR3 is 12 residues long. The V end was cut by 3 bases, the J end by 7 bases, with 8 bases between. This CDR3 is CASSSSRNEQFF. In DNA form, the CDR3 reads TGTGCCAGCAGCTCGTCGAGAAATGAGCAGTTCTTC.

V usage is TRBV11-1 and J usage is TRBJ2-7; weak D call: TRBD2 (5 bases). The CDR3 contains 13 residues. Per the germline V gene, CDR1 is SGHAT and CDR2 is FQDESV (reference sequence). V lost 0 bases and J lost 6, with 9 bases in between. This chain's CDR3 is CASSLADSGEQYF. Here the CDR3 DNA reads TGTGCCAGCAGCTTAGCGGACTCGGGCGAGCAGTACTTC.

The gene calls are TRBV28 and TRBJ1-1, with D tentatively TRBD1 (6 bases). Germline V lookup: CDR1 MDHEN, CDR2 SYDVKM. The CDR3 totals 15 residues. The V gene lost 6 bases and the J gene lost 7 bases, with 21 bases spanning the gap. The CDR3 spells CASSQSPGARDEAFF. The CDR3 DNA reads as TGTGCCAGCAGCCAAAGTCCAGGGGCCCGGGATGAAGCTTTCTTT.

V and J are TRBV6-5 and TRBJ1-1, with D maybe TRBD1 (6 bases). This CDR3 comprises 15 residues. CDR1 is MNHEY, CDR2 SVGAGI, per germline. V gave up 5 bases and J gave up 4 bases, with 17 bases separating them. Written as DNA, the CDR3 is TGTGCCAGCAGTGGATTACAGGGTGTTGCCACTGAAGCTTTCTTT. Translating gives CASSGLQGVATEAFF.

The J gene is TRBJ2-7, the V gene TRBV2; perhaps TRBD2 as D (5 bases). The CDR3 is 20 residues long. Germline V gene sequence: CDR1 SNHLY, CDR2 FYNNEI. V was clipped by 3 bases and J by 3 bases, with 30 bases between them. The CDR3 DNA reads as TGTGCCAGCAGTGATTGGCTTCGGGAAACGGAGCGCTCATTTGACTACGAGCAGTACTTC. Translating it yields CASSDWLRETERSFDYEQYF.

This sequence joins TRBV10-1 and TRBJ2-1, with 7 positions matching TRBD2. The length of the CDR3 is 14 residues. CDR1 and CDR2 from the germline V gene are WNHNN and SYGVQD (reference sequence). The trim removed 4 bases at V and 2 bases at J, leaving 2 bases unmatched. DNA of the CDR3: TGCGCCAGCAGTGTGCGGGGGACCTACAATGAGCAGTTCTTC. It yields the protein CASSVRGTYNEQFF.

CDR3 in amino acids: CASSPGTVFSDTQYF. For the CDR3, the DNA is TGTGCCAGCAGCCCCGGGACAGTCTTTTCAGATACGCAGTATTTT. The J gene is TRBJ2-3, the V gene TRBV11-2; TRBD1 agrees at 7 bases. With V trimmed by 5 bases and J by 4 bases, 9 bases remained unmatched. Germline V gene lookup returns CDR1 SGHAT and CDR2 FQNNGV. The CDR3 is 15 residues long.

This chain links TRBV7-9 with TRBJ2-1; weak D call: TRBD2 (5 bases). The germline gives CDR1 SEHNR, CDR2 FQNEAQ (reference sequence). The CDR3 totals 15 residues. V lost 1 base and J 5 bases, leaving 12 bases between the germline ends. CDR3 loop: CASSLVVGADNEQFF. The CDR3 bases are TGTGCCAGCAGCTTAGTGGTGGGAGCGGACAATGAGCAGTTCTTC.

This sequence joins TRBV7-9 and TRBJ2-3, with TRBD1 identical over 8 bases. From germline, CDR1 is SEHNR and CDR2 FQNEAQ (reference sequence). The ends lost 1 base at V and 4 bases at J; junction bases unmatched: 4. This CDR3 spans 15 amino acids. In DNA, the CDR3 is TGTGCCAGCAGCTTAGGACAGGGGTGGGCAGATACGCAGTATTTT. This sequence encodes CASSLGQGWADTQYF.

The CDR3 nucleotides read TGTGCCAGCAGCTTGGGGACAGGGACTGAGCAGTTCTTC. This codes for CASSLGTGTEQFF. The chain employs TRBV5-5 and TRBJ2-1; 8 bases are shared with TRBD1. The germline gives CDR1 SGHKS, CDR2 YYEKEE (reference sequence). J gave up 9 bases and V 0 bases, and 2 bases lay outside the gene matches. This CDR3 is 13 amino acids long.

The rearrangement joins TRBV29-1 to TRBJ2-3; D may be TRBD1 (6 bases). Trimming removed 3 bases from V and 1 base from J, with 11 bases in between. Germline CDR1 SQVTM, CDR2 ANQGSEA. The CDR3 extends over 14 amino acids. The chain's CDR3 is CSVDNRDGTDTQYF. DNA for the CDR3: TGCAGCGTTGACAACAGGGACGGCACAGATACGCAGTATTTT.

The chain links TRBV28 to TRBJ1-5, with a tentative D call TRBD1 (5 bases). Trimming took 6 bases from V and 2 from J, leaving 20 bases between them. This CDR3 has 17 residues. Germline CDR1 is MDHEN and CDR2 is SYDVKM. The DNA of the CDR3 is TGTGCCAGCAGCCTAACGACGGGGGGTGTGGGCAATCAGCCCCAGCATTTT. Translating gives CASSLTTGGVGNQPQHF.

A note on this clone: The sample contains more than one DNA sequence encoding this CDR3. As DNA, the CDR3 is TGTGCCAGCAGCTTAGGAACCCCAGAGCAGTACTTC. It codes for CASSLGTPEQYF. The genes are TRBV7-9 and TRBJ2-7; D gene unclear. The V and J ends lost 1 base and 7 bases respectively, with 8 bases between them. The CDR3 consists of 12 residues. The germline CDR1 and CDR2 sequences are SEHNR and FQNEAQ (reference sequence).

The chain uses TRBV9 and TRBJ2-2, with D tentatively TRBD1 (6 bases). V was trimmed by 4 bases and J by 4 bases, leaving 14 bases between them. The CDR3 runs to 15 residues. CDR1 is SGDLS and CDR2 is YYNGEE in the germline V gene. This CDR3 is CASSRTENATGELFF. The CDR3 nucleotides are TGTGCCAGCAGCAGGACAGAGAACGCCACCGGGGAGCTGTTTTTT.

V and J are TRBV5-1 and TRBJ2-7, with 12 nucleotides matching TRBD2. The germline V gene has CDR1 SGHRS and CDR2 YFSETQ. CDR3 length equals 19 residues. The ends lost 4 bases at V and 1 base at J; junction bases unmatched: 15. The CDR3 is CASSSMGLAGRLPSYEQYF. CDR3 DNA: TGCGCCAGCAGCAGCATGGGACTAGCGGGTCGGCTTCCTTCCTACGAGCAGTACTTC. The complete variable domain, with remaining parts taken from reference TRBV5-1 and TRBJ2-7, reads KAGVTQTPRYLIKTRGQQVTLSCSPISGHRSVSWYQQTPGQGLQFLFEYFSETQRNKGNFPGRFSGRQFSNSRSEMNVSTLELGDSALYLCASSSMGLAGRLPSYEQYFGPGTRLTVT.

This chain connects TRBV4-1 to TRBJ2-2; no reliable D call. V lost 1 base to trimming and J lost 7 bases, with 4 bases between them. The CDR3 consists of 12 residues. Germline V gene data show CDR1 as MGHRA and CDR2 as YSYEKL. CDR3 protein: CASSQVNGELFF. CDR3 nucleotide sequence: TGCGCCAGCAGCCAAGTTAACGGGGAGCTGTTTTTT.